This T cell receptor (beta chain) is from a study of blood T cell repertoires in COVID-19. Looking at the study overall: Material from acute and convalescent COVID-19 was sourced from the United States, Italy and Spain.

The germline V gene encodes CDR1 MGHRA and CDR2 YSYEKL. The CDR3 has 14 amino acids. Losses at the gene ends were 6 bases for V and 7 bases for J; bases not matched to a gene: 9. TCRdb keeps only in-frame clones here, not all; method: immunoSEQ multiplex PCR. Counted here are 290,000 or so clones, around 87% occurring once; the ten biggest clones make up 1% to 1.5%. The V call is TRBV4-1, the J call TRBJ1-5, with 7 bases lining up with TRBD1. Material for sequencing was peripheral blood. The receptor was isolated from a man between 65 and 79 years old with acute or convalescent COVID-19. In nucleotides, the CDR3 is TGCGCCAGCAGTCAAACGCAGGGGGGCCAGCCCCAGCATTTT. This encodes CASSQTQGGQPQHF.